The 14 T cell receptor beta chains below were found in one sample sequenced in a study of blood T cell repertoires in COVID-19. Assay: immunoSEQ multiplex PCR; the TCRdb copy retains only in-frame clones and omits some. The sample has fewer than 350,000 clones; approximately 91% are singletons. The sequencing input was PBMCs or T cells enriched from blood (not recorded which). These receptors were collected from a woman aged 25 to 39 who had been exposed to COVID-19.

V and J are TRBV28 and TRBJ1-2, with D perhaps matching TRBD1 (5 bases). CDR1 is MDHEN, CDR2 SYDVKM, per germline. Deletions cut 8 bases from V and 2 bases from J, with 18 bases between. The CDR3 runs 15 residues. CDR3 sequence (DNA): TGTGCCAGCGGTCGGGGGGTGGGGTGGAACTATGGCTACACCTTC. Residues: CASGRGVGWNYGYTF.

The V and J genes are TRBV12-3 or TRBV12-4 and TRBJ1-4, with unresolved D. V dropped 7 bases and J dropped 8 bases, with 14 bases sitting between them. The CDR3 length is 13 residues. CDR3 nucleotides: TGTGCCAGCAACCGAGACTCAAAGGAAAAACTGTTTTTT. As protein: CASNRDSKEKLFF.

The chain employs TRBV10-2 and TRBJ1-5; D gene uncertain. In germline, CDR1 is WSHSY, CDR2 SAAADI. Trimming left V 4 bases short and J 7 bases short, with 11 bases between. CDR3 length: 13 residues. CDR3 protein: CASSALRVQPQHF. The CDR3 coding sequence is TGCGCCAGCAGTGCGCTCCGGGTACAGCCCCAGCATTTT.

CDR3 sequence reads: CASSRGAVAEAFF. Here the CDR3 DNA reads TGTGCCAGCAGCCGGGGGGCAGTCGCTGAAGCTTTCTTT. The rearrangement joins TRBV7-3 to TRBJ1-1; D may be TRBD1 (6 bases). Germline V CDR1 and CDR2: SGHTA, FQGTGA. The CDR3 contains 13 residues. The V gene lost 5 bases and the J gene lost 6 bases, with 13 bases spanning the gap. Full variable domain (outside the CDR3, taken from reference TRBV7-3 and TRBJ1-1): GAGVSQTPSNKVTEKGKYVELRCDPISGHTALYWYRQSLGQGPEFLIYFQGTGAADDSGLPNDRFFAVRPEGSVSTLKIQRTERGDSAVYLCASSRGAVAEAFFGQGTRLTVV.

This chain uses TRBV5-1 with TRBJ2-1, with 7 bases that match TRBD2. CDR1 is SGHRS, CDR2 YFSETQ, per germline. V trimming: 7 bases; J trimming: 2 bases; junction bases outside the gene matches: 3. This CDR3 region has 13 residues. As DNA, the CDR3 is TGCGCCAGCTGGGACTATACCTACAATGAGCAGTTCTTC. Translation gives CASWDYTYNEQFF.

This chain uses TRBV13 with TRBJ2-1, with D perhaps matching TRBD1 (5 bases). Deletions cut 6 bases from V and 5 bases from J, with 8 bases between. This CDR3 comprises 12 residues. The germline CDR1 and CDR2 sequences are PRHDT and FYEKMQ (reference sequence). CDR3 in amino acids: CASSETDNEQFF. CDR3 sequence (DNA): TGTGCCAGCAGTGAGACAGACAATGAGCAGTTCTTC.

The V call is TRBV20-1, the J call TRBJ2-7; D is uncertain. Trimming removed 6 bases at V and 5 bases at J, with 11 bases between. This CDR3 has 11 amino acids. Germline V gives CDR1 DFQATT, CDR2 SNEGSKA (reference sequence). CDR3 loop: CSAPTGDEQYF. The DNA of the CDR3 is TGCAGTGCCCCCACTGGAGACGAGCAGTACTTC.

The chain couples TRBV19 to TRBJ1-2; 7 bases are a match to TRBD1. Unmatched junction bases numbered 16, after V lost 7 bases and J lost 8 bases. The CDR3 runs to 15 residues. Germline CDR1 is LNHDA and CDR2 is SQIVND (reference sequence). The CDR3 region is CASTQPSRQGIGYTF. The CDR3 nucleotides read TGTGCCAGTACCCAACCCAGTCGACAGGGAATAGGCTACACCTTC.

Here the CDR3 DNA reads TGCGCCAGCAGCTTGGCGGTGGCGGGAGGCACAGATACGCAGTATTTT. This translates into CASSLAVAGGTDTQYF. The rearrangement joins TRBV5-1 to TRBJ2-3, with 7 bases that match TRBD2. The CDR3 contains 16 residues. Germline V lookup: CDR1 SGHRS, CDR2 YFSETQ. J was trimmed by 1 base and V by 0 bases; bases with no gene match: 5.

The chain couples TRBV11-2 to TRBJ1-2; TRBD1 agrees at 12 bases. CDR3 size: 16 residues. Looked up from germline, CDR1 is SGHAT and CDR2 is FQNNGV. V lost 5 bases and J lost 2; bases outside the gene matches: 6. CDR3 DNA sequence: TGTGCCAGCAGCCTGGGACAGGGGGCTCAAAACTATGGCTACACCTTC. It yields the protein CASSLGQGAQNYGYTF.

This clone has a single count. V gene TRBV11-3 combines with J gene TRBJ2-5, with TRBD2 matching over 14 bases. The V gene's germline CDR1 is SGHNT and CDR2 YENEEA. The V gene end was trimmed by 1 base and the J gene end by 4 bases; junction bases not matched to a gene: 5. The CDR3 loop spans 17 amino acids. The CDR3 sequence is CASSLGLAGGPVETQYF. DNA for the CDR3: TGTGCCAGCAGCTTAGGACTAGCGGGAGGGCCGGTAGAGACCCAGTACTTC. Together with reference TRBV11-3 and TRBJ2-5, the CDR3 gives the full variable domain: EAGVVQSPRYKIIEKKQPVAFWCNPISGHNTLYWYLQNLGQGPELLIRYENEEAVDDSQLPKDRFSAERLKGVDSTLKIQPAELGDSAVYLCASSLGLAGGPVETQYFGPGTRLLVL.

The chain has TRBV7-9 and TRBJ1-4; 9 bases map to TRBD1. This CDR3 has 21 residues. Germline-derived CDR1 and CDR2 are SEHNR and FQNEAQ (reference sequence). Germline trimming cut 5 bases from V and 4 bases from J; bases unmatched to any gene: 23. As DNA, the CDR3 is TGTGCCAGCAGCAACCGGGACAGGGTTATTAGCGGGGTCGAGCTTAATGAAAAACTGTTTTTT. Amino acid sequence: CASSNRDRVISGVELNEKLFF.

This chain joins TRBV5-1 and TRBJ2-2, with D perhaps matching TRBD2 (5 bases). The CDR3 contains 15 residues. The V and J ends lost 2 bases and 2 bases respectively, with 10 bases between them. Germline V gives CDR1 SGHRS, CDR2 YFSETQ. CDR3 region: CASSFRADNTGELFF. The CDR3 DNA follows: TGCGCCAGCAGCTTCCGAGCGGACAACACCGGGGAGCTGTTTTTT.

With regard to this clone: This sample includes further DNA sequences coding for the same CDR3. V gene TRBV7-3 combines with J gene TRBJ2-7, with 10 bases matching TRBD2. Germline V lookup: CDR1 SGHTA, CDR2 FQGTGA. The length of the CDR3 is 15 residues. The trim removed 3 bases at V and 0 bases at J, leaving 2 bases unmatched. The CDR3 is CASSFSGGSSYEQYF. CDR3 sequence (DNA): TGTGCCAGCAGCTTTAGCGGGGGGAGCTCCTACGAGCAGTACTTC.